The clone carrying this T cell receptor (beta chain) was observed a few times. The antigen remains undetermined. The data derive from a study of T cell repertoires in cytomegalovirus infection. The wider study: Recently identified HLA-C-restricted CMV epitopes were among the peptides used.

MiXCR, run by TCRdb on the reads, gives a single entry per CDR3 protein. The sample has 650,000 to 850,000 distinct CDR3 sequences, 25% to 35% seen once. V was cut by 2 bases and J by 0 bases, with 4 bases left in between. This CDR3 contains 13 residues. The V gene's germline CDR1 is MNHNS and CDR2 SASEGT. The chain employs TRBV6-1 and TRBJ2-5; D not certain. The TCR was taken from a human donor in good health (CMV status not recorded). Some clones in this sample may be carry-over from other donors' samples. Specimen: cultured CD8+ T cells from PBMCs, collected from culture after CMV antigen stimulation. The CDR3, as DNA: TGTGCCAGCAGTGAACGTTACCAAGAGACCCAGTACTTC. This encodes CASSERYQETQYF.